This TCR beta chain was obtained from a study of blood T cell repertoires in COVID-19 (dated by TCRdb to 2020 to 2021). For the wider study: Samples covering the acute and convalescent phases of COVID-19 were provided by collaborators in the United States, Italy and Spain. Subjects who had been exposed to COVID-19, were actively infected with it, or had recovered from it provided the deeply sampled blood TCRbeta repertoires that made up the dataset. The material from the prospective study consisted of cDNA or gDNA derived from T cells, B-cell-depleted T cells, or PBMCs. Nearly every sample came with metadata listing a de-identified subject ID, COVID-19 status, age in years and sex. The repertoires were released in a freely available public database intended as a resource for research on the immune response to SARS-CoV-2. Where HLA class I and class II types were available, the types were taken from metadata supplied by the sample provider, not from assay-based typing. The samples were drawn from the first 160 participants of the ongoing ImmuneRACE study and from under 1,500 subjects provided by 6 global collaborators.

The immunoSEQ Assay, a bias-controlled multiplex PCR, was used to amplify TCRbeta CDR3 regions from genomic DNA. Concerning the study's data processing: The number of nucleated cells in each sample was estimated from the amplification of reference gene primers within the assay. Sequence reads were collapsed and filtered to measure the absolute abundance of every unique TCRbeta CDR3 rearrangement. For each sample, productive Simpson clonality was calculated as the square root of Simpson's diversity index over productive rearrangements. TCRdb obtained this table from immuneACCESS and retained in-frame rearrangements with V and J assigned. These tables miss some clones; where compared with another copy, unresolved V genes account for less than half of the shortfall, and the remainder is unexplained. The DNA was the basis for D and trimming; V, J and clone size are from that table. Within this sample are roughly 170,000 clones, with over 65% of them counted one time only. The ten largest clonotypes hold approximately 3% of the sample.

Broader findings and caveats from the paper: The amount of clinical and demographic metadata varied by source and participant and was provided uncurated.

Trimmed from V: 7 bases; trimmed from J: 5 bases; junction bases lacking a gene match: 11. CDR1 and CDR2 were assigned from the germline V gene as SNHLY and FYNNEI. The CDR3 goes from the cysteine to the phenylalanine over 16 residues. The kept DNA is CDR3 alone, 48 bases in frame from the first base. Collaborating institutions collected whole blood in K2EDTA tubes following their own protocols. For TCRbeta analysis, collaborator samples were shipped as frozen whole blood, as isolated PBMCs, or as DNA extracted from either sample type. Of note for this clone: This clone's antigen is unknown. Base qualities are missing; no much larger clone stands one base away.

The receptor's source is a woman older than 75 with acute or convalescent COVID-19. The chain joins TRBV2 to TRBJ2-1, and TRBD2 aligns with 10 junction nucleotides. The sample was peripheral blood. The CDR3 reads CASTTRRTSGNNEQFF. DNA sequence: TGTGCCAGCACCACACGTCGGACTAGCGGTAACAATGAGCAGTTCTTC.